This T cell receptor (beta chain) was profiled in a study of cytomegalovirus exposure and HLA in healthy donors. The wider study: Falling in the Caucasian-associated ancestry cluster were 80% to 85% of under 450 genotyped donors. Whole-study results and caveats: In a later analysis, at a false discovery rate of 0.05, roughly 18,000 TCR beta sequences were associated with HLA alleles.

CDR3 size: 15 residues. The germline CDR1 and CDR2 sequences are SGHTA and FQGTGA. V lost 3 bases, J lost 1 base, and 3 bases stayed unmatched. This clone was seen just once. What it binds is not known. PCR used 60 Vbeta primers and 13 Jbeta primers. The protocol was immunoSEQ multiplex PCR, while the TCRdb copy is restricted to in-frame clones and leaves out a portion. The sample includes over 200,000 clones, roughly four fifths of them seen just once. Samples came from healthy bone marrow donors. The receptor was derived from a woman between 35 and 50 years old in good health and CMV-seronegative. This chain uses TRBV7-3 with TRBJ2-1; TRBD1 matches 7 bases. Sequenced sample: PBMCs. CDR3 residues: CASSFGTVSYNEQFF. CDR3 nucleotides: TGTGCCAGCAGCTTCGGGACAGTTTCCTACAATGAGCAGTTCTTC.